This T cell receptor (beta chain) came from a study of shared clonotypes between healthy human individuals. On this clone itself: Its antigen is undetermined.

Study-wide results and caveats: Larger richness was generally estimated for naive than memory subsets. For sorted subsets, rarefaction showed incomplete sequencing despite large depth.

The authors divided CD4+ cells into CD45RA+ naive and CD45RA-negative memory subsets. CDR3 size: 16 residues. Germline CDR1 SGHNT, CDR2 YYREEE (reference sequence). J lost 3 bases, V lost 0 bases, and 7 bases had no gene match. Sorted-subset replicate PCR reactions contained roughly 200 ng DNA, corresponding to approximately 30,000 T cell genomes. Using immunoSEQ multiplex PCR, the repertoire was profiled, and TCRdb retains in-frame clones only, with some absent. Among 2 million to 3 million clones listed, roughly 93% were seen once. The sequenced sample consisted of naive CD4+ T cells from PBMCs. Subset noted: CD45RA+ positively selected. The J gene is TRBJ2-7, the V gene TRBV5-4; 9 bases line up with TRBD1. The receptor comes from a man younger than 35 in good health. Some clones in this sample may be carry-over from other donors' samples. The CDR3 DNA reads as TGTGCCAGCAGCTTGGGAGGGGGACAGGGCCACTACGAGCAGTACTTC. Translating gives CASSLGGGQGHYEQYF.